The TCR beta chain under discussion was sequenced for a study of beta chain features in type 1 diabetes. Whole-study findings and limits: In comparison with healthy donors, patients had naive, central memory and Treg TCRB repertoires that appeared more similar. PCR might show a preference for shorter templates, equally across patients and controls. VDJ junctions from patients with type 1 diabetes contained fewer insertions and more deletions.

Trimming at V came to 1 base and at J to 4 bases, leaving 6 bases not matched to a gene. The CDR3 sequence is 16 residues long. Germline values: CDR1 LGHNA, CDR2 YNFKEQ. The study reverse transcribed the entire isolated RNA, so it sequenced expressed TCRB transcripts. Profiled with immunoSEQ multiplex PCR; TCRdb holds only in-frame clones, not every one. The repertoire consists of hundreds of thousands of clones, with roughly 16% occurring once and the leading ten covering about 0.086%. Sorting based on CD45RO/CCR7/CD25/CD127/CD95/CD27 separated CD4+ naive, central memory, regulatory and stem cell-like memory cells. Concerning this clone itself: The antigen remains unidentified.

Sequencing input: naive CD4+ T cells from blood. The TCR sequence derives from a man younger than 30 in good health. The rearrangement uses TRBV4-2 and TRBJ2-5; 10 nucleotides match TRBD2. The CDR3: CASSQVQRGGPETQYF. CDR3 sequence (DNA): TGTGCCAGCAGCCAAGTCCAGCGGGGGGGCCCAGAGACCCAGTACTTC.